This T cell receptor (beta chain) was sequenced during a study of Ad26.COV2.S vaccination and SARS-CoV-2 variants. Study outcomes and limitations: Quantification of TCR breadth and depth may have yielded underestimates of total T cell responses. Spike-specific TCR breadth ran higher among vaccine recipients than placebo recipients.

Treatment meaning: about 20 received Ad26.COV2.S at low or high dose, single or two shots; several received placebo; per-sample allocation not given. Repertoires come from day 63 after the first vaccine or placebo injection. V lost 9 bases and J lost 2, with 17 bases in between. Germline CDR1 and CDR2: MNHEY and SVGAGI. The CDR3 covers 14 residues. Assay used: immunoSEQ multiplex PCR; TCRdb lists only in-frame clones, some missing. This sample has a few hundred thousand clones, with around nine tenths found just once. In the case of this clone: The antigen is unknown.

The chain carries TRBV6-5 and TRBJ2-7; D perhaps matches TRBD1 (6 bases). The clonotype comes from a person aged 18-60 years who received the Ad26.COV2.S COVID-19 vaccine or a placebo. The specimen was peripheral blood, collected in a trial of Ad26.COV2.S vaccine versus placebo. The CDR3 is CASSQGTTAYEQYF. The CDR3 coding sequence is TGTGCCAGTTCGCAGGGGACAACGGCCTACGAGCAGTACTTC.